This T cell receptor (beta chain) derives from a study of shared T cell receptors in the human thymus. Produced via immunoSEQ multiplex PCR; TCRdb's table is partial and in-frame only. The repertoire holds hundreds of thousands of clones, around nine tenths seen once, with around 0.0099% in the top ten. From germline, CDR1 is MNHEY and CDR2 SMNVEV (reference sequence). The junction had 11 bases not matched to a gene; V was cut back by 5 bases and J by 3 bases. This CDR3 contains 18 residues. This sample also appeared in a second study, on human thymus T cells. That source reports: Thymic repertoires from unrelated individuals overlapped highly, related research reported.

The clonotype originates from a boy under two years old with a congenital heart defect. The rearrangement joins TRBV27 to TRBJ2-5; 14 nucleotides line up with TRBD2. The sequenced sample consisted of thymocytes. The CDR3 nucleotides read TGTGCCAGCAGTCACCAAGGCCTGGGACTAGCGGGGGAAGAGACCCAGTACTTC. Translating gives CASSHQGLGLAGEETQYF.